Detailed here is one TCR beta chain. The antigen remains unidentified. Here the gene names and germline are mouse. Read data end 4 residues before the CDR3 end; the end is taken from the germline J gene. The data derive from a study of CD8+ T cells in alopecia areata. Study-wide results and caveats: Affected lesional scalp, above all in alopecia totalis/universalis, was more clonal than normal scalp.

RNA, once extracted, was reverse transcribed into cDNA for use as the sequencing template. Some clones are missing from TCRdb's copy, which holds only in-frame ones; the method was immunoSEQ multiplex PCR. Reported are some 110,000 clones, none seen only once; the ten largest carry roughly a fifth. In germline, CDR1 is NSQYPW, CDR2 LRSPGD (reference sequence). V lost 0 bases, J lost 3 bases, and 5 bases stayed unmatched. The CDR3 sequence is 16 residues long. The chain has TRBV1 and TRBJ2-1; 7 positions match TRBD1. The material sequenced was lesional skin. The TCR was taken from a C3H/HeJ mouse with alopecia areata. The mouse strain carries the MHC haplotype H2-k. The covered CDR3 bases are TGCACCTGCAGTGCAGAAACAGGGGATACCTATGCT. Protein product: CTCSAETGDTYA. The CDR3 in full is CTCSAETGDTYAEQFF.